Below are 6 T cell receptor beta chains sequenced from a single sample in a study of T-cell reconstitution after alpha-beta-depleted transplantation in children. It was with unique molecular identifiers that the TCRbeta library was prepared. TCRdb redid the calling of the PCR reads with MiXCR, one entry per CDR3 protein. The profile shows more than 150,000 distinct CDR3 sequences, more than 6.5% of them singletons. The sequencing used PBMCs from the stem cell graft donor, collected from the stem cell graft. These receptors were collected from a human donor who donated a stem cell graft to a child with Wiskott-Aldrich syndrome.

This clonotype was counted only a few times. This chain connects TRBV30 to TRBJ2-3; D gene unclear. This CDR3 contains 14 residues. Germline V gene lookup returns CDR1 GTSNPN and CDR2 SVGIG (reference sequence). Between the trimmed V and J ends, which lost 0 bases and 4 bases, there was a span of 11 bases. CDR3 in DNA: TGTGCCTGGAGTGTACCCCAAGCGCCAGATACGCAGTATTTT. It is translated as CAWSVPQAPDTQYF.

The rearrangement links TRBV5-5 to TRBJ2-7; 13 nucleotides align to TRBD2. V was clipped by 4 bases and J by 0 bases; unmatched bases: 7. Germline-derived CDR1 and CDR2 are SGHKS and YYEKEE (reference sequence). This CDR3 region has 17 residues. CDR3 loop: CASSTRTSGRPSYEQYF. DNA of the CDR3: TGTGCCAGCAGCACCAGGACTAGCGGGAGACCCTCCTACGAGCAGTACTTC. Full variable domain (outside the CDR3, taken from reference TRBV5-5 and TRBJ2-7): DAGVTQSPTHLIKTRGQQVTLRCSPISGHKSVSWYQQVLGQGPQFIFQYYEKEERGRGNFPDRFSARQFPNYSSELNVNALLLGDSALYLCASSTRTSGRPSYEQYFGPGTRLTVT.

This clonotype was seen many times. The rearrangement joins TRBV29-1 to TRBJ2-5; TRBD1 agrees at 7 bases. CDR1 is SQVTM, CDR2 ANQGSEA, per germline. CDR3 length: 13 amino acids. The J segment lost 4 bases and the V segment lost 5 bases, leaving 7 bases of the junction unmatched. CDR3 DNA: TGCAGCGTTACCGGGACAGCACGAGAGACCCAGTACTTC. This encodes CSVTGTARETQYF.

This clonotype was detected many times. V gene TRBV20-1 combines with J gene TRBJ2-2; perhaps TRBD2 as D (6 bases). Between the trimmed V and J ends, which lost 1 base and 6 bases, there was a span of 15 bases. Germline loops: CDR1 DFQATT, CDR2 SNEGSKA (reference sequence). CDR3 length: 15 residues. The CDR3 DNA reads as TGCAGTGCTAGAGGAGGGCGGGGTGAAGCCGGGGAGCTGTTTTTT. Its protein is CSARGGRGEAGELFF.

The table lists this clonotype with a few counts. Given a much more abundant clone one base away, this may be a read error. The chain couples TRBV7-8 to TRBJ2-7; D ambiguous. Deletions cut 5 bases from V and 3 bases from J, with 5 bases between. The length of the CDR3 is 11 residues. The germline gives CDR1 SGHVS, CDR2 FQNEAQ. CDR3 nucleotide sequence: TGTGCCAGCAGCGTAAACTACGAGCAGTACTTC. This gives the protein CASSVNYEQYF.

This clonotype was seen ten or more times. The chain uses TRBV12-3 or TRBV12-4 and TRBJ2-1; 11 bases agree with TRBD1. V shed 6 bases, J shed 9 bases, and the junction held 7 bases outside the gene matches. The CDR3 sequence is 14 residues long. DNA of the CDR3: TGTGCCAGCAGGGCTGGACAGGGGGCCTCTGAGCAGTTCTTC. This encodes CASRAGQGASEQFF.